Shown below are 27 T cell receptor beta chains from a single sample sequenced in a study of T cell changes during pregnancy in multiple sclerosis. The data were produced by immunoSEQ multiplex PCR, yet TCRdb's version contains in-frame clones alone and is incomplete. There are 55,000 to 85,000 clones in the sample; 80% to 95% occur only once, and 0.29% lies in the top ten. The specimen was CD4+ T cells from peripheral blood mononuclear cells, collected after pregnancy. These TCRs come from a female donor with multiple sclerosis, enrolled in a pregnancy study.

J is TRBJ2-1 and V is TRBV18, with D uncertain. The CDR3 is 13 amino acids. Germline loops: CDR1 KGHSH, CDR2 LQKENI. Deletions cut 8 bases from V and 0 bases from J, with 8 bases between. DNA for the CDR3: TGTGCCAGCCATTCGAGCTCCTACAATGAGCAGTTCTTC. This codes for CASHSSSYNEQFF.

The CDR3 loop is CASSAESYSNQPQHF. The CDR3 coding sequence is TGTGCCAGCAGTGCGGAGTCTTATTCCAATCAGCCCCAGCATTTT. The genes are TRBV2 and TRBJ1-5; D not certain. Germline V gene data show CDR1 as SNHLY and CDR2 as FYNNEI. There are 15 residues in the CDR3. V lost 4 bases, J lost 3 bases, and 13 bases lay in between.

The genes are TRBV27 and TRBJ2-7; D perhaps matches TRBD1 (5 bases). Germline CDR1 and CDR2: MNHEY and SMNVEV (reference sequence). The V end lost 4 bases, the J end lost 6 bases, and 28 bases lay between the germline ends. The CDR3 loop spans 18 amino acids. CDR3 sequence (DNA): TGTGCCAGCAGTTCATATATGAGTTTAGGGGCATCAAAGTTCGAGCAGTACTTC. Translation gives CASSSYMSLGASKFEQYF.

The CDR3 DNA is TGTGCCAGCAGCCGGGACAGGGTGGGTTACAATGAGCAGTTCTTC. Amino acids: CASSRDRVGYNEQFF. The rearrangement uses TRBV11-3 and TRBJ2-1; 9 positions agree with TRBD1. Trimming cost V 5 bases and J 4 bases; bases outside gene matches: 6. From germline, CDR1 is SGHNT and CDR2 YENEEA. This CDR3 has 15 residues.

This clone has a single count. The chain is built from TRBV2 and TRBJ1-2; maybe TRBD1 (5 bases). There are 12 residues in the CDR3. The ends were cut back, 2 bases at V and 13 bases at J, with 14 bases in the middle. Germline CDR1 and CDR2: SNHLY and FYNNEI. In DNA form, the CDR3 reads TGTGCCAGCAGTGAAACGGGGACTCTTCGCACCTTC. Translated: CASSETGTLRTF.

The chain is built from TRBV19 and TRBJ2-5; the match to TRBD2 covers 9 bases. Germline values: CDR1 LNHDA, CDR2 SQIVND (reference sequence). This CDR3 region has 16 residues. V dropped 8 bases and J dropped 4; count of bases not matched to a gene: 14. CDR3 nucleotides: TGTGCCAGTCGCGGGGGAAGCGGGAGGACGACAGAGACCCAGTACTTC. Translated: CASRGGSGRTTETQYF.

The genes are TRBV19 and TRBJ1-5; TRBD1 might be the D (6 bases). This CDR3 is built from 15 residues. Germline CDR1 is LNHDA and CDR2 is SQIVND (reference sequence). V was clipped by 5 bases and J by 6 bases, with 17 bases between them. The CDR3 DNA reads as TGTGCCAGTAGTTCTATCAAAGGGGGAACTCAGCCCCAGCATTTT. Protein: CASSSIKGGTQPQHF.

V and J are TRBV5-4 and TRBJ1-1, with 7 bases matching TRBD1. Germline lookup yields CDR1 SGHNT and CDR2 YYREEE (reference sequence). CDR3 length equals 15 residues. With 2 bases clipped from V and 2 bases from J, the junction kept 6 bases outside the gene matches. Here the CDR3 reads CASSFLDRPNTEAFF. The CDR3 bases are TGTGCCAGCAGCTTCTTGGACAGGCCTAACACTGAAGCTTTCTTT.

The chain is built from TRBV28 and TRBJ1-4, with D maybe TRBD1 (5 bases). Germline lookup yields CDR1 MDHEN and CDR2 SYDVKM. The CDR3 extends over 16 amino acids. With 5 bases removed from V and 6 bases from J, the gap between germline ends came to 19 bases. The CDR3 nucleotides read TGTGCCAGCAGTCGATTAAGTGGGGGGAAGCATGAAAAACTGTTTTTT. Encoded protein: CASSRLSGGKHEKLFF.

CDR3 nucleotides: TGTGCCAGCAGCCCTAGACAGGGGGCTCAGCCCCAGCATTTT. Its translation: CASSPRQGAQPQHF. V is TRBV2 and J is TRBJ1-5; 10 positions agree with TRBD1. CDR3 length equals 14 residues. V trimming: 6 bases; J trimming: 6 bases; junction bases outside the gene matches: 5. Germline CDR1 is SNHLY and CDR2 is FYNNEI. The full variable domain, its missing parts supplied by reference TRBV2 and TRBJ1-5, is EPEVTQTPSHQVTQMGQEVILRCVPISNHLYFYWYRQILGQKVEFLVSFYNNEISEKSEIFDDQFSVERPDGSNFTLKIRSTKLEDSAMYFCASSPRQGAQPQHFGDGTRLSIL.

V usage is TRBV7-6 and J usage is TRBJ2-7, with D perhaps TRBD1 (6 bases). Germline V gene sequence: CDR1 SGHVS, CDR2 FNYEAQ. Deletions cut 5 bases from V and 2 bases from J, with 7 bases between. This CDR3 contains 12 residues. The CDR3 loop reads CASSNRAYEQYF. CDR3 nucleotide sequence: TGTGCCAGCAGCAACAGGGCCTACGAGCAGTACTTC.

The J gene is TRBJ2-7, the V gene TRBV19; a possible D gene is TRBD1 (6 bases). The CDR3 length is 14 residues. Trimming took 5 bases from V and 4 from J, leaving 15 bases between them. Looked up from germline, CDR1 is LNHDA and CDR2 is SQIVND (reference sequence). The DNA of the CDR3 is TGTGCCAGTAGTCTCACAGGACAGACATACGAGCAGTACTTC. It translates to CASSLTGQTYEQYF.

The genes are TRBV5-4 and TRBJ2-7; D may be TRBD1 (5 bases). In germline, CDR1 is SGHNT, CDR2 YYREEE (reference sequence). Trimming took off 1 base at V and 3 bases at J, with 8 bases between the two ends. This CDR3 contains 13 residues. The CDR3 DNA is TGTGCCAGCAGCTTGAGGGGCCTCTACGAGCAGTACTTC. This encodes CASSLRGLYEQYF.

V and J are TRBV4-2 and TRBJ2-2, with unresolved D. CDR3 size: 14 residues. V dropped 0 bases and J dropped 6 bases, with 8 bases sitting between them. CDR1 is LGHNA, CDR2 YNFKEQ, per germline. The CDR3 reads CASSQDLAPGELFF. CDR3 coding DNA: TGTGCCAGCAGCCAAGATCTGGCTCCCGGGGAGCTGTTTTTT.

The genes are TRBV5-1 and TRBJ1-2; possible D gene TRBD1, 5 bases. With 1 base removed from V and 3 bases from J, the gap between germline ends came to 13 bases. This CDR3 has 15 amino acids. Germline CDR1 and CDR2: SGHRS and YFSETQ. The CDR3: CASSLQPSGDYGYTF. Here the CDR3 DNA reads TGCGCCAGCAGCTTGCAGCCCTCGGGGGACTATGGCTACACCTTC. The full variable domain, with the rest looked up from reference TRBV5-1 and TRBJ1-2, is KAGVTQTPRYLIKTRGQQVTLSCSPISGHRSVSWYQQTPGQGLQFLFEYFSETQRNKGNFPGRFSGRQFSNSRSEMNVSTLELGDSALYLCASSLQPSGDYGYTFGSGTRLTVV.

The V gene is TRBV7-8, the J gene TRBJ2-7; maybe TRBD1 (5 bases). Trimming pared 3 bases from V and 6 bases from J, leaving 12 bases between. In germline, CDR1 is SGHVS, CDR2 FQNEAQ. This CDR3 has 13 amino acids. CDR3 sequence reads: CASSFPGIREQYF. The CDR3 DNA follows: TGTGCCAGCAGCTTCCCAGGGATCCGCGAGCAGTACTTC.

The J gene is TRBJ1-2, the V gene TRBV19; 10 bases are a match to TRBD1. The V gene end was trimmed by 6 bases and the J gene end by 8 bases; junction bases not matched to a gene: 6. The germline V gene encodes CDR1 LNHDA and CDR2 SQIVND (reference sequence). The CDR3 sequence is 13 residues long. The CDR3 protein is CASRSGQGEGYTF. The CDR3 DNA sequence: TGTGCCAGTAGATCTGGACAGGGGGAAGGCTACACCTTC.

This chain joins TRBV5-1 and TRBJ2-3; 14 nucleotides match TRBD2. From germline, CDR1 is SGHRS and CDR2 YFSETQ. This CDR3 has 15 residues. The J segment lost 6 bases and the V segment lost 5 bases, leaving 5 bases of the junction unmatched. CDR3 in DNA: TGCGCCAGCAGAATGGGACTAGCGGGGGCTGATACGCAGTATTTT. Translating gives CASRMGLAGADTQYF. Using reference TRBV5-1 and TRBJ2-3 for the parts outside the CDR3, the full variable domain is KAGVTQTPRYLIKTRGQQVTLSCSPISGHRSVSWYQQTPGQGLQFLFEYFSETQRNKGNFPGRFSGRQFSNSRSEMNVSTLELGDSALYLCASRMGLAGADTQYFGPGTRLTVL.

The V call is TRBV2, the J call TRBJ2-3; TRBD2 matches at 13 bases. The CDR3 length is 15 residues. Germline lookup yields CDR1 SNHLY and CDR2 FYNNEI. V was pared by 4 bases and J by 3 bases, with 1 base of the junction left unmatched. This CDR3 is CASSALAGGTDTQYF. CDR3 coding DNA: TGTGCCAGCAGTGCACTAGCGGGAGGGACAGATACGCAGTATTTT.

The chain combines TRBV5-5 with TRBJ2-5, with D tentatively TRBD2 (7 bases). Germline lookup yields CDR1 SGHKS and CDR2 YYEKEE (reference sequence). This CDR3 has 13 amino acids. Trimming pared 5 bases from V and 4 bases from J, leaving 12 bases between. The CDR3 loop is CASSPRGGETQYF. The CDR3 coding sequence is TGTGCCAGCAGTCCGAGGGGGGGAGAGACCCAGTACTTC.

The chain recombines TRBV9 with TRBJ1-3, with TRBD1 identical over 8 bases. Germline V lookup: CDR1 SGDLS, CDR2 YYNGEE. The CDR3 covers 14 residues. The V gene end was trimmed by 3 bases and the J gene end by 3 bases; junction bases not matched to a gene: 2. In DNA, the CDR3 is TGTGCCAGCAGCGCAGACAGGGGTGGAAACACCATATATTTT. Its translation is CASSADRGGNTIYF.

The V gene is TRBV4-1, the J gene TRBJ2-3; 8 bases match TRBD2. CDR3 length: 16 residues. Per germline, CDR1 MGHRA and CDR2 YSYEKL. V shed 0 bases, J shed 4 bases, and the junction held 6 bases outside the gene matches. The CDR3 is CASSQDPGRAPDTQYF. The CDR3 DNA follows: TGCGCCAGCAGCCAAGATCCCGGGAGGGCCCCAGATACGCAGTATTTT.

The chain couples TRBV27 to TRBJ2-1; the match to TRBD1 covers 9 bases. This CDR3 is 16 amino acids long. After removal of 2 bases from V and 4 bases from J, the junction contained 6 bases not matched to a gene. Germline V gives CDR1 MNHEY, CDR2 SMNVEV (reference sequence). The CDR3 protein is CASSLRGQGLYNEQFF. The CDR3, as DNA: TGTGCCAGCAGTTTACGGGGACAGGGCCTTTACAATGAGCAGTTCTTC.

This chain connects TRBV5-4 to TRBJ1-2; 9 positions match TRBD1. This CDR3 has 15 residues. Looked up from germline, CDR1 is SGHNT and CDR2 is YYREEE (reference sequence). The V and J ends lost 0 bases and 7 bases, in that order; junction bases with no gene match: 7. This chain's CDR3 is CASSLAGTGWFGYTF. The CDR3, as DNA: TGTGCCAGCAGCTTGGCTGGGACAGGGTGGTTTGGCTACACCTTC.

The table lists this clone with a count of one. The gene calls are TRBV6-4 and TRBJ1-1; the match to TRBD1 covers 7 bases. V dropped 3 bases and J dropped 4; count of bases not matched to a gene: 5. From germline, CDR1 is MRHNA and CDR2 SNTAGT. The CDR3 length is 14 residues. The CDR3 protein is CASSEQGQGTEAFF. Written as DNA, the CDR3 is TGTGCCAGCAGTGAACAGGGGCAGGGCACTGAAGCTTTCTTT.

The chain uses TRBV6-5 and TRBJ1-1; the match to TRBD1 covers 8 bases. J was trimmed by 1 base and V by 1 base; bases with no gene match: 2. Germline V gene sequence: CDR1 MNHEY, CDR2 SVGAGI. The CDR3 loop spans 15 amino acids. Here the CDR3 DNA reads TGTGCCAGCAGTTACTACGGGACAGGGAACACTGAAGCTTTCTTT. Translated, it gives CASSYYGTGNTEAFF.

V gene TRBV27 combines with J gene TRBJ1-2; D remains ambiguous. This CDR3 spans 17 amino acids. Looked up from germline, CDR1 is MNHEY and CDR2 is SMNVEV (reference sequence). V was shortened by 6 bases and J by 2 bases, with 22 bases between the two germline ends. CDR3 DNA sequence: TGTGCCAGCAGCCCGGGGAACGTAGCAGTGGGGAACTATGGCTACACCTTC. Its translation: CASSPGNVAVGNYGYTF.